These 21 T cell receptor beta chains came from one sample sequenced in a study of T cell responses to AZD1222 COVID-19 vaccine. Data came from immunoSEQ multiplex PCR; TCRdb stores just in-frame clones and leaves some out. Of about 150,000 clones in the sample, around 90% were seen once. The sample here was peripheral blood, taken 28 days after the second AZD1222 dose. These TCRs come from an adult who received the AZD1222 COVID-19 vaccine.

V usage is TRBV5-6 and J usage is TRBJ2-7, with 8 bases lining up with TRBD1. V was pared by 4 bases and J by 6 bases, with 6 bases of the junction left unmatched. This CDR3 has 13 residues. Germline-derived CDR1 and CDR2 are SGHDT and YYEEEE. CDR3 DNA: TGTGCCAGCAGCCTCGGACAGGGCGCCGAGCAGTACTTC. It yields the protein CASSLGQGAEQYF.

This clone was picked up one time. J is TRBJ2-1 and V is TRBV24-1; 11 bases are a match to TRBD2. V lost 3 bases to trimming and J lost 7 bases; unmatched junction nucleotides: 7. CDR1 is KGHDR and CDR2 is SFDVKD in the germline V gene. The CDR3 runs to 16 residues. Here the CDR3 DNA reads TGTGCCACCAGTGATCCCCTAGCGGGAGGTGCAAATGAGCAGTTCTTC. Its protein is CATSDPLAGGANEQFF.

This chain joins TRBV7-9 and TRBJ1-1, with 7 bases matching TRBD1. The germline CDR1 and CDR2 sequences are SEHNR and FQNEAQ (reference sequence). V shed 0 bases, J shed 0 bases, and the junction held 1 base outside the gene matches. The CDR3 spans 15 residues. In nucleotides, the CDR3 is TGTGCCAGCAGCTTAGCGACAGGGATGAACACTGAAGCTTTCTTT. It specifies CASSLATGMNTEAFF.

The rearrangement links TRBV7-9 to TRBJ1-2; D is ambiguous. This CDR3 contains 13 residues. CDR1 and CDR2 from the germline V gene are SEHNR and FQNEAQ (reference sequence). V gave up 8 bases and J gave up 7 bases, with 17 bases separating them. The CDR3 loop is CASFGLVMTGYTF. The CDR3 DNA reads TGTGCCAGCTTCGGGCTAGTTATGACTGGCTACACCTTC. Full variable domain (rest looked up from reference TRBV7-9 and TRBJ1-2): DTGVSQNPRHKITKRGQNVTFRCDPISEHNRLYWYRQTLGQGPEFLTYFQNEAQLEKSRLLSDRFSAERPKGSFSTLEIQRTEQGDSAMYLCASFGLVMTGYTFGSGTRLTVV.

This clone came up a few times. The CDR3 nucleotides read TGTGCCAGCAGCGCCCTAGCGAATTCCTACAATGAGCAGTTCTTC. Its protein product is CASSALANSYNEQFF. The V call is TRBV7-2, the J call TRBJ2-1; a possible D gene is TRBD2 (6 bases). The CDR3 has 15 amino acids. Trimming pared 5 bases from V and 1 base from J, leaving 12 bases between. CDR1 is SGHTA, CDR2 FQGNSA, per germline.

The chain has TRBV5-5 and TRBJ2-7, with 9 bases matching TRBD2. Germline V lookup: CDR1 SGHKS, CDR2 YYEKEE (reference sequence). The trim removed 4 bases at V and 4 bases at J, leaving 9 bases unmatched. This CDR3 is built from 15 residues. The CDR3: CASSVTGTSNYEQYF. The DNA of the CDR3 is TGTGCCAGCAGCGTGACCGGGACTAGCAATTACGAGCAGTACTTC. The full variable domain, with the rest looked up from reference TRBV5-5 and TRBJ2-7, is DAGVTQSPTHLIKTRGQQVTLRCSPISGHKSVSWYQQVLGQGPQFIFQYYEKEERGRGNFPDRFSARQFPNYSSELNVNALLLGDSALYLCASSVTGTSNYEQYFGPGTRLTVT.

The chain combines TRBV29-1 with TRBJ2-7, with D unclear. This CDR3 has 11 amino acids. Per the germline V gene, CDR1 is SQVTM and CDR2 is ANQGSEA. V lost 5 bases to trimming and J lost 3 bases, with 8 bases between them. Written as DNA, the CDR3 is TGCAGCGTTCGGCTTAGCTACGAGCAGTACTTC. Its translation is CSVRLSYEQYF.

The gene calls are TRBV11-3 and TRBJ2-3; D might be TRBD2 (5 bases). Germline V lookup: CDR1 SGHNT, CDR2 YENEEA. The V end lost 4 bases, the J end lost 0 bases, and 8 bases lay between the germline ends. The CDR3 extends over 14 amino acids. The CDR3 nucleotides read TGTGCCAGCAGCTCGAGCGGTAGCACAGATACGCAGTATTTT. Protein product: CASSSSGSTDTQYF.

The rearrangement links TRBV28 to TRBJ1-1; 8 positions match TRBD1. CDR3 size: 16 residues. V lost 5 bases and J lost 1; bases outside the gene matches: 9. The V gene's germline CDR1 is MDHEN and CDR2 SYDVKM. The CDR3 loop reads CASSARTGPRNTEAFF. In DNA form, the CDR3 reads TGTGCCAGCAGTGCCAGGACAGGGCCGAGGAACACTGAAGCTTTCTTT.

The chain uses TRBV19 and TRBJ2-7; 7 bases fit TRBD1. J gave up 3 bases and V 5 bases, and 7 bases lay outside the gene matches. Germline CDR1 and CDR2: LNHDA and SQIVND (reference sequence). This CDR3 has 14 residues. CDR3 sequence (DNA): TGTGCCAGTAGTTTGACAGGGTTGGTCTACGAGCAGTACTTC. Its translation is CASSLTGLVYEQYF.

The V and J genes are TRBV7-9 and TRBJ1-1, with 8 bases lining up with TRBD1. Losses at the gene ends were 3 bases for V and 5 bases for J; bases not matched to a gene: 8. The CDR3 runs to 15 residues. CDR1 and CDR2 (germline): SEHNR, FQNEAQ (reference sequence). The CDR3 loop is CASSFWAGGSTEAFF. The CDR3 region has the DNA TGTGCCAGCAGCTTTTGGGCAGGGGGCAGTACTGAAGCTTTCTTT.

V is TRBV27 and J is TRBJ1-2; D is perhaps TRBD1 (5 bases). Germline V gene lookup returns CDR1 MNHEY and CDR2 SMNVEV (reference sequence). The CDR3 runs to 13 residues. V was trimmed by 3 bases and J by 2 bases, leaving 7 bases between them. This CDR3 reads CASSLGRNYGYTF. The CDR3 DNA sequence: TGTGCCAGCAGTTTGGGACGGAACTATGGCTACACCTTC.

The gene calls are TRBV16 and TRBJ2-3; D unresolved. The CDR3 is made up of 12 amino acids. CDR1 and CDR2 (germline): KGHSY, FQNENV. V shed 3 bases and J shed 2 bases, with 3 bases lying between them. CDR3 sequence: CASSQSTDTQYF. In nucleotides, the CDR3 is TGTGCCAGCAGCCAGTCCACAGATACGCAGTATTTT.

This clone was seen more than once but under ten times. This rearrangement joins TRBV7-9 to TRBJ1-4, with TRBD1 as a possible D gene (5 bases). The CDR3 runs to 16 residues. Per the germline V gene, CDR1 is SEHNR and CDR2 is FQNEAQ (reference sequence). V was clipped by 5 bases and J by 0 bases, with 13 bases between them. The CDR3 is CASSPAGGATNEKLFF. CDR3 DNA: TGTGCCAGCAGCCCGGCGGGGGGTGCAACTAATGAAAAACTGTTTTTT. The full variable domain, with the rest looked up from reference TRBV7-9 and TRBJ1-4, is DTGVSQNPRHKITKRGQNVTFRCDPISEHNRLYWYRQTLGQGPEFLTYFQNEAQLEKSRLLSDRFSAERPKGSFSTLEIQRTEQGDSAMYLCASSPAGGATNEKLFFGSGTQLSVL.

The chain links TRBV6-4 to TRBJ2-1, with D unclear. Trimming took 0 bases from V and 7 from J, leaving 10 bases between them. The CDR3 runs 14 residues. CDR1 MRHNA and CDR2 SNTAGT come from the germline V gene. This CDR3 is CASSDSGLGNEQFF. As DNA, the CDR3 is TGTGCCAGCAGTGACTCGGGCCTTGGAAATGAGCAGTTCTTC.

The V and J genes are TRBV6-6 and TRBJ1-5; possibly TRBD1 for D (6 bases). The V gene's germline CDR1 is MNHNY and CDR2 SVGAGI (reference sequence). The CDR3 has 16 amino acids. The V end lost 6 bases, the J end lost 1 base, and 16 bases lay between the germline ends. CDR3 coding DNA: TGTGCCAGCAGCCCCGGGAGGGGGTCAAGCAATCAGCCCCAGCATTTT. Translating gives CASSPGRGSSNQPQHF.

The rearrangement joins TRBV7-2 to TRBJ1-1; D is unresolved. Germline CDR1 SGHTA, CDR2 FQGNSA. This CDR3 is 15 amino acids long. Trimming shortened V by 2 bases and J by 1 base, and 11 bases separated the two germline ends. The CDR3 region is CASSLSLGENTEAFF. For the CDR3, the DNA is TGTGCCAGCAGCTTATCGCTGGGTGAGAACACTGAAGCTTTCTTT.

This clone was counted once. J is TRBJ2-1 and V is TRBV19; 13 bases align to TRBD2. J was trimmed by 0 bases and V by 6 bases; bases with no gene match: 14. This CDR3 is 20 amino acids long. Germline CDR1 reads LNHDA; CDR2 reads SQIVND (reference sequence). CDR3 sequence (DNA): TGTGCCAGTAGCCGCCCCTCGGGACTAGCGGGAACGGCCTCCTACAATGAGCAGTTCTTC. This gives the protein CASSRPSGLAGTASYNEQFF. The full variable domain, with the rest looked up from reference TRBV19 and TRBJ2-1, is DGGITQSPKYLFRKEGQNVTLSCEQNLNHDAMYWYRQDPGQGLRLIYYSQIVNDFQKGDIAEGYSVSREKKESFPLTVTSAQKNPTAFYLCASSRPSGLAGTASYNEQFFGPGTRLTVL.

The CDR3 DNA sequence: TGTGCCAGTAGTTTACAGGAATTAAATGGCTACACCTTC. As protein: CASSLQELNGYTF. This chain links TRBV19 with TRBJ1-2, with D maybe TRBD1 (5 bases). The CDR3 totals 13 residues. Germline-derived CDR1 and CDR2 are LNHDA and SQIVND (reference sequence). V lost 5 bases and J lost 6, with 13 bases in between. Full variable domain (rest looked up from reference TRBV19 and TRBJ1-2): DGGITQSPKYLFRKEGQNVTLSCEQNLNHDAMYWYRQDPGQGLRLIYYSQIVNDFQKGDIAEGYSVSREKKESFPLTVTSAQKNPTAFYLCASSLQELNGYTFGSGTRLTVV.

This sequence joins TRBV9 and TRBJ1-5; tentatively, D is TRBD1 (5 bases). Germline-derived CDR1 and CDR2 are SGDLS and YYNGEE. Trimming stripped 0 bases from V and 4 bases from J, with 11 bases between. The CDR3 is 15 residues long. Here the CDR3 DNA reads TGTGCCAGCAGCGTAGCTGGGGGGATTAATCAGCCCCAGCATTTT. Amino acid sequence: CASSVAGGINQPQHF.

This clone was seen just once. This rearrangement joins TRBV4-1 to TRBJ1-6; 7 bases are shared with TRBD1. The CDR3 is 17 amino acids. Germline V gene sequence: CDR1 MGHRA, CDR2 YSYEKL. Unmatched junction bases numbered 10, after V lost 2 bases and J lost 6 bases. DNA of the CDR3: TGCGCCAGCAGCCAAAAAGCCGGACAGGCGTTTAATTCACCCCTCCACTTT. Translation: CASSQKAGQAFNSPLHF.